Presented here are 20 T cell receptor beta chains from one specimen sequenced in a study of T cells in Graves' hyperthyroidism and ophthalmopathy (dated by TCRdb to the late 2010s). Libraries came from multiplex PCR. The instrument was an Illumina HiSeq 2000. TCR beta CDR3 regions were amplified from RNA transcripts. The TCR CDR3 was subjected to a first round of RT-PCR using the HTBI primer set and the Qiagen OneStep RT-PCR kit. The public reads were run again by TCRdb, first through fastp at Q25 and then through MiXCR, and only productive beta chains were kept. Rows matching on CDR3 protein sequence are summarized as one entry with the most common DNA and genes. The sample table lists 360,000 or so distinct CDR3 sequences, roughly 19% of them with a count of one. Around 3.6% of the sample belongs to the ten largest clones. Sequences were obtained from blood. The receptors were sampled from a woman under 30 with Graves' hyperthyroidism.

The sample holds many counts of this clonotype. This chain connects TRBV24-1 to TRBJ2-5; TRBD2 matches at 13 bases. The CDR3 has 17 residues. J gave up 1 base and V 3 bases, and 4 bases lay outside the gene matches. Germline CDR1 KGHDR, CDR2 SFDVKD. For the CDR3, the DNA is TGTGCCACCAGTGATCCCGGACTAGCGGGGGCCCAAGAGACCCAGTACTTC. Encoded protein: CATSDPGLAGAQETQYF.

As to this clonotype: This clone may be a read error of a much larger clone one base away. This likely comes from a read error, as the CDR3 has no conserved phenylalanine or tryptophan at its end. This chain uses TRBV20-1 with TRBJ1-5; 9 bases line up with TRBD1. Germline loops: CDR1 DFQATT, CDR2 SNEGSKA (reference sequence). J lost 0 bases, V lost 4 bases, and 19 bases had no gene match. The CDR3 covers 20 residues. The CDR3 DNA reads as TGCAGTGCTATTAGAGGGACAGGGACGTTCGCTGACGATAGCAATCAGCCCCAGCATGTT. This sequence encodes CSAIRGTGTFADDSNQPQHV.

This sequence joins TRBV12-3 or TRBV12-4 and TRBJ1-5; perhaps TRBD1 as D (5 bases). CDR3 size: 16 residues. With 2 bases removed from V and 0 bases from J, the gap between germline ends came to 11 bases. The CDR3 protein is CASSLNRRISNQPQHF. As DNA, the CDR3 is TGTGCCAGCAGTTTAAACAGGCGTATTAGCAATCAGCCCCAGCATTTT.

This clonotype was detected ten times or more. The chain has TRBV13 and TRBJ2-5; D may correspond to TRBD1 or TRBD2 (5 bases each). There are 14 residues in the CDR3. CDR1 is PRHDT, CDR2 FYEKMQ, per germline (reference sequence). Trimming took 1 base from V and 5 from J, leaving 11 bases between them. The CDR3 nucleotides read TGTGCCAGCAGCTTAGAGCAGTGGGGGGAGACCCAGTACTTC. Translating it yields CASSLEQWGETQYF.

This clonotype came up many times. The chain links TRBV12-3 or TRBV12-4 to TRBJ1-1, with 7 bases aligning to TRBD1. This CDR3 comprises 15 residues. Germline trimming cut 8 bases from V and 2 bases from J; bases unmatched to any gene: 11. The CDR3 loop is CASLIGYRGNTEAFF. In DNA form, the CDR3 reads TGTGCCAGCTTGATCGGGTACAGGGGAAACACTGAAGCTTTCTTT.

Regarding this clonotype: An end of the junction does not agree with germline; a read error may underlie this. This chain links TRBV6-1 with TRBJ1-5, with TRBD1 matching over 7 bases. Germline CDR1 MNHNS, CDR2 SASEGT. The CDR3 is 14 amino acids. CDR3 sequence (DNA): TGTGCCAGCGGTGAAAGGGACAGTTATCAGCCCCAGCATTTT. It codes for CASGERDSYQPQHF.

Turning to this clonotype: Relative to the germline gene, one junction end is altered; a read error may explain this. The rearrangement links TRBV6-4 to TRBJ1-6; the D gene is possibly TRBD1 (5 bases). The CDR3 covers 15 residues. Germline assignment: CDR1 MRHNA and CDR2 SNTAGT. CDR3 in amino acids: CARSDSPGNNSPLHF. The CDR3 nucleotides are TGTGCCCGCAGTGACTCTCCAGGGAATAATTCACCCCTCCACTTT.

CDR3 loop: CASSWGQGRNPEAFF. Here the CDR3 DNA reads TGTGCCAGCAGCTGGGGACAGGGGCGCAACCCTGAAGCTTTCTTT. This chain links TRBV7-9 with TRBJ1-1, with 10 bases fitting TRBD1. CDR3 length: 15 amino acids. Germline loops: CDR1 SEHNR, CDR2 FQNEAQ (reference sequence). Trimming at V came to 4 bases and at J to 6 bases, leaving 8 bases not matched to a gene.

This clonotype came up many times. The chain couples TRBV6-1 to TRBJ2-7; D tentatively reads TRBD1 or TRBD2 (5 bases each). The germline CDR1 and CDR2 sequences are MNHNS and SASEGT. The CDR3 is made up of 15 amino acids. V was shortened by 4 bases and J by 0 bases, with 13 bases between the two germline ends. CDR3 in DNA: TGTGCCAGCAGTGCAGACCCAGGGACCTCCTACGAGCAGTACTTC. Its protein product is CASSADPGTSYEQYF.

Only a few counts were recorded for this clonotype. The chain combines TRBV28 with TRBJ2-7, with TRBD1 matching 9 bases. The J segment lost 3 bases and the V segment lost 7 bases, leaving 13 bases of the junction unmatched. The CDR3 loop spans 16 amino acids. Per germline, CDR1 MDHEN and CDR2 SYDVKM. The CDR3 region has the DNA TGTGCCAGCACCCCTGGCTCTAGGACAGGGGTCTACGAGCAGTACTTC. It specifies CASTPGSRTGVYEQYF.

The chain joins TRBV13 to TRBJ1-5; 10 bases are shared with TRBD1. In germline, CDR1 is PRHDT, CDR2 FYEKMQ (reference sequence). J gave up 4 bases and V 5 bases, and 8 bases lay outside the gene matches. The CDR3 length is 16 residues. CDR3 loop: CASSPGGQGTNQPQHF. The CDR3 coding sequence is TGTGCCAGCAGCCCGGGGGGACAGGGGACAAATCAGCCCCAGCATTTT.

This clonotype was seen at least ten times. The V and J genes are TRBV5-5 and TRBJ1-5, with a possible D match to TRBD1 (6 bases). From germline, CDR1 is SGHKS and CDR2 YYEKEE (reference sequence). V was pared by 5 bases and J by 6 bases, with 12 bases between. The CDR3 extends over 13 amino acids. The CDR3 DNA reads TGTGCCAGCAGTTCTAAGGGGGTTCAGCCCCAGCATTTT. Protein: CASSSKGVQPQHF.

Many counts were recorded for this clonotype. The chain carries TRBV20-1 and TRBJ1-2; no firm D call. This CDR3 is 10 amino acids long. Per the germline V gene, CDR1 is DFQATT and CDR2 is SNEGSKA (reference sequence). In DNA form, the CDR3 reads TGCTGCCCCGCCAACTATGGCTACACCTTC. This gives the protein CCPANYGYTF.

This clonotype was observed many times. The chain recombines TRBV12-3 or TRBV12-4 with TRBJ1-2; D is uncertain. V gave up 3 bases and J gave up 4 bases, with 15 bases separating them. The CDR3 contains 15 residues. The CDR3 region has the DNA TGTGCCAGCAGTTTGACCGGCAGAGGTATCTATGGCTACACCTTC. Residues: CASSLTGRGIYGYTF.

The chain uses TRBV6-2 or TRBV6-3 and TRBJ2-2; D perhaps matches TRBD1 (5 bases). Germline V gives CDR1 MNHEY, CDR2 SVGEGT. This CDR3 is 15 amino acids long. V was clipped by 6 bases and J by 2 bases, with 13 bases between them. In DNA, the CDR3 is TGTGCCAGCAGCGCCCTCGACAGTAACACCGGGGAGCTGTTTTTT. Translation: CASSALDSNTGELFF.

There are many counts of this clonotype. CDR3 amino acids: CASTTVSDQPQHF. The CDR3 DNA follows: TGTGCCAGCACCACAGTTTCGGATCAGCCCCAGCATTTT. The rearrangement joins TRBV12-3 or TRBV12-4 to TRBJ1-5, with D hard to call. CDR3 length equals 13 residues. Trimming pared 7 bases from V and 5 bases from J, leaving 12 bases between.

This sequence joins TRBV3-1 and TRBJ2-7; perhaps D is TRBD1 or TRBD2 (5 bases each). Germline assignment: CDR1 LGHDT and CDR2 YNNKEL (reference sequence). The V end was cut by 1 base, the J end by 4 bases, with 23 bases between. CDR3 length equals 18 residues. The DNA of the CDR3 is TGTGCCAGCAGCCAAGCCATTCCCGGGCCTTGGGGGTCGTACGAGCAGTACTTC. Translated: CASSQAIPGPWGSYEQYF.

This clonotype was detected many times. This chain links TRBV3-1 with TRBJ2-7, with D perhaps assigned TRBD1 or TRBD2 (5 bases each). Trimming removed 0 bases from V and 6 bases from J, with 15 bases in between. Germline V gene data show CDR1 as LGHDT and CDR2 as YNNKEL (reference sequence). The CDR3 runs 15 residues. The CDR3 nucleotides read TGTGCCAGCAGCCAAGAGGGGACCAACCTAAGCGAGCAGTACTTC. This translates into CASSQEGTNLSEQYF.

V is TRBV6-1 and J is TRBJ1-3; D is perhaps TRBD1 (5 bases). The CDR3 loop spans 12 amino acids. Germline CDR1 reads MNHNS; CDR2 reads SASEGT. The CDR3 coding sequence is TGTGGTACGGGGCCCTCTGGAAACACCATATATTTT. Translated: CGTGPSGNTIYF.

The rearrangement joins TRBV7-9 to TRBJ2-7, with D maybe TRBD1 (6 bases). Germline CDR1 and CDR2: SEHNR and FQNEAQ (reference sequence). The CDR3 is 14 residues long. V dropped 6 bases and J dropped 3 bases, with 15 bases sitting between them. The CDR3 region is CASSEGDTYYEQYF. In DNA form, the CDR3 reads TGTGCCAGCAGTGAGGGGGACACCTACTACGAGCAGTACTTC. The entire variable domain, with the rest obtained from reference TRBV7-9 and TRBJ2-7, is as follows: DTGVSQNPRHKITKRGQNVTFRCDPISEHNRLYWYRQTLGQGPEFLTYFQNEAQLEKSRLLSDRFSAERPKGSFSTLEIQRTEQGDSAMYLCASSEGDTYYEQYFGPGTRLTVT.